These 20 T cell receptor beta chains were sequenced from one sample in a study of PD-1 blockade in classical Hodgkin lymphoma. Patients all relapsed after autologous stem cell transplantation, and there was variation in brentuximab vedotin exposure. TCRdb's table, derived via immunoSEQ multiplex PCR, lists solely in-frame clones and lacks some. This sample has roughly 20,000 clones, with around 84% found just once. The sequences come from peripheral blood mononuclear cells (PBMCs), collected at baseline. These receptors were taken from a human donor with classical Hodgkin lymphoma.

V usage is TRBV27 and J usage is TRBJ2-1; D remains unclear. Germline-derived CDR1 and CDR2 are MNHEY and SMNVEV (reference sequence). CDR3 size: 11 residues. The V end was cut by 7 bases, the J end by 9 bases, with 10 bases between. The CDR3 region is CASKLVGEQFF. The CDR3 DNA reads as TGTGCCAGCAAACTCGTAGGTGAGCAGTTCTTC.

The CDR3 DNA reads TGTGCCAGTAGTATCGGTCGGGATACGCAGTATTTT. It translates to CASSIGRDTQYF. The J gene is TRBJ2-3, the V gene TRBV19; D not certain. The CDR3 totals 12 residues. Trimming left V 3 bases short and J 6 bases short, with 7 bases between. CDR1 and CDR2 from the germline V gene are LNHDA and SQIVND (reference sequence).

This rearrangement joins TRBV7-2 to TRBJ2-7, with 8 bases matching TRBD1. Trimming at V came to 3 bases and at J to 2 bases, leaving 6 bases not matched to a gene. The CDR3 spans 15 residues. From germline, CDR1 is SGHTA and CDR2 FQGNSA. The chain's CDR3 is CASSLDQGATYEQYF. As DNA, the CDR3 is TGTGCCAGCAGCTTGGATCAGGGGGCAACCTACGAGCAGTACTTC.

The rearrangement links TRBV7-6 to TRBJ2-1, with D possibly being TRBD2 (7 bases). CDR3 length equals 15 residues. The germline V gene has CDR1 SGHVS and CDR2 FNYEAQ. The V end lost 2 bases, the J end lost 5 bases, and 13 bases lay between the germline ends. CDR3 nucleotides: TGTGCCAGCAGCTTACGCCGGGGGGCGGACAATGAGCAGTTCTTC. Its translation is CASSLRRGADNEQFF.

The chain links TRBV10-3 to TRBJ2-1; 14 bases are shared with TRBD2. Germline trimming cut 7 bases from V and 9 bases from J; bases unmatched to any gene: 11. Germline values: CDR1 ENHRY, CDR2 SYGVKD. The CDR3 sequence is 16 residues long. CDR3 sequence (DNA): TGTGCCATCAATACCAGGACTAGCGGGGGGTACGGTGAGCAGTTCTTC. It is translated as CAINTRTSGGYGEQFF.

CDR3 loop: CASSEFRTGRDTEAFF. CDR3 sequence (DNA): TGTGCCAGCAGTGAATTCCGGACAGGGAGGGACACTGAAGCTTTCTTT. V and J are TRBV2 and TRBJ1-1, with TRBD1 identical over 8 bases. This CDR3 spans 16 amino acids. V was clipped by 2 bases and J by 3 bases; unmatched bases: 8. Per germline, CDR1 SNHLY and CDR2 FYNNEI. The full variable domain, completed using reference TRBV2 and TRBJ1-1, is EPEVTQTPSHQVTQMGQEVILRCVPISNHLYFYWYRQILGQKVEFLVSFYNNEISEKSEIFDDQFSVERPDGSNFTLKIRSTKLEDSAMYFCASSEFRTGRDTEAFFGQGTRLTVV.

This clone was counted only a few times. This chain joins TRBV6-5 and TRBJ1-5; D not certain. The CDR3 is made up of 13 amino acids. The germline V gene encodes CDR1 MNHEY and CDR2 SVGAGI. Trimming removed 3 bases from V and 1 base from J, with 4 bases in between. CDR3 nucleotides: TGTGCCAGCAGTTATAGGAGCAATCAGCCCCAGCATTTT. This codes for CASSYRSNQPQHF.

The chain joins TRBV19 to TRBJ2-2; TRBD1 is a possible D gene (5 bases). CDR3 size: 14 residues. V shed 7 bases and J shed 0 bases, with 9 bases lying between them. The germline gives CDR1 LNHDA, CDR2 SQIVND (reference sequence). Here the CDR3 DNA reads TGTGCCAGTAAAGGGGATCCGAACACCGGGGAGCTGTTTTTT. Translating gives CASKGDPNTGELFF.

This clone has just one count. CDR3 nucleotides: TGTGCCAGCAGCTCAAGCTCCTACGAGCAGTACTTC. This encodes CASSSSSYEQYF. This chain connects TRBV7-6 to TRBJ2-7; no reliable D call. This CDR3 contains 12 residues. V lost 4 bases, J lost 0 bases, and 4 bases lay in between. Germline CDR1 SGHVS, CDR2 FNYEAQ.

The CDR3 region is CASSLLTGGARTGELFF. DNA of the CDR3: TGTGCCAGCAGTTTATTAACAGGGGGCGCGAGAACCGGGGAGCTGTTTTTT. This rearrangement joins TRBV27 to TRBJ2-2; 9 bases agree with TRBD1. CDR1 and CDR2 (germline): MNHEY, SMNVEV (reference sequence). J gave up 5 bases and V 1 base, and 8 bases lay outside the gene matches. The CDR3 loop spans 17 amino acids.

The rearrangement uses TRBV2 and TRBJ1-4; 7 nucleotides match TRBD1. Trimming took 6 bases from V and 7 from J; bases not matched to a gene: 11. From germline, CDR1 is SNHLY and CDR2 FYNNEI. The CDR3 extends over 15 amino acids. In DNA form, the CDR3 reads TGTGCCAGCAGCCAGACAGGGATTTCTCGTGAAAAACTGTTTTTT. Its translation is CASSQTGISREKLFF.

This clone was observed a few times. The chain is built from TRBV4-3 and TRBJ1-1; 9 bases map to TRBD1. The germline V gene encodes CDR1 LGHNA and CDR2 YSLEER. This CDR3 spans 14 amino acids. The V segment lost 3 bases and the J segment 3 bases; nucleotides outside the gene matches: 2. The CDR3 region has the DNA TGCGCCAGCAGCCACCGACAGGGGGACACTGAAGCTTTCTTT. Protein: CASSHRQGDTEAFF.

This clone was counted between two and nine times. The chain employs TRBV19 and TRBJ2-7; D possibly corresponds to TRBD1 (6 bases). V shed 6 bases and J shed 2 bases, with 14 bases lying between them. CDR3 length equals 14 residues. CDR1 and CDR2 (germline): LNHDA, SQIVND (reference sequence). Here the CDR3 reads CASSKQDRTYEQYF. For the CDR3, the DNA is TGTGCCAGTAGCAAACAGGACAGAACCTACGAGCAGTACTTC.

For the CDR3, the DNA is TGTGCCAGTAGCCACCTGGACAGATCTGGAAACACCATATATTTT. Protein sequence: CASSHLDRSGNTIYF. The J gene is TRBJ1-3, the V gene TRBV19, with D possibly TRBD1 on 6 matching bases. The CDR3 runs to 15 residues. Trimming removed 6 bases at V and 1 base at J, with 13 bases between. Germline values: CDR1 LNHDA, CDR2 SQIVND (reference sequence). Supplemented by reference TRBV19 and TRBJ1-3, the full variable domain reads DGGITQSPKYLFRKEGQNVTLSCEQNLNHDAMYWYRQDPGQGLRLIYYSQIVNDFQKGDIAEGYSVSREKKESFPLTVTSAQKNPTAFYLCASSHLDRSGNTIYFGEGSWLTVV.

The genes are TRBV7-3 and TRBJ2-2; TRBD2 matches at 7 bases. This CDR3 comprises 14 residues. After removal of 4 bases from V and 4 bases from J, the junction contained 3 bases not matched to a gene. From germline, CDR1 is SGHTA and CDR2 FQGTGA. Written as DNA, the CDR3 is TGTGCCAGCAGCTGGACGGGGGGCACCGGGGAGCTGTTTTTT. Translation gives CASSWTGGTGELFF.

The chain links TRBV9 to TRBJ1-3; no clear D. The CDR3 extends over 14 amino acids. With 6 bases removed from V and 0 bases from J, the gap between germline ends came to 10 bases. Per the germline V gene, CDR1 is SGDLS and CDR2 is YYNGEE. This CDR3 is CASTIALSGNTIYF. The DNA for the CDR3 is TGTGCCAGCACAATAGCACTCTCTGGAAACACCATATATTTT.

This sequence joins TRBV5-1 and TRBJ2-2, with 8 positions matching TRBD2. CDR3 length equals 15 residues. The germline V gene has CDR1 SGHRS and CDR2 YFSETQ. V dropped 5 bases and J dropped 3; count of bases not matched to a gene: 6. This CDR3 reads CASSRSGDHTGELFF. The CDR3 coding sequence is TGCGCCAGCAGTCGTAGCGGGGACCACACCGGGGAGCTGTTTTTT.

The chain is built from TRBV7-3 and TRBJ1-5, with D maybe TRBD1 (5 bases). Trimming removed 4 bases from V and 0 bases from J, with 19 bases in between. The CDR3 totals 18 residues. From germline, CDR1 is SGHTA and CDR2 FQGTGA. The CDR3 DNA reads TGTGCCAGCAGCTACAAGGGGTCAAACCAGGCTAGCAATCAGCCCCAGCATTTT. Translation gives CASSYKGSNQASNQPQHF.

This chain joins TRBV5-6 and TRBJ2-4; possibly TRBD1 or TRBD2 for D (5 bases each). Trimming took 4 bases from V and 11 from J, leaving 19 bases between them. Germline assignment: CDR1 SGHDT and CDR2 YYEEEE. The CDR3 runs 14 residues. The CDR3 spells CASSGHGTLNLQYF. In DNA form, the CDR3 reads TGTGCCAGCAGCGGACACGGGACCCTCAACCTTCAGTACTTC.

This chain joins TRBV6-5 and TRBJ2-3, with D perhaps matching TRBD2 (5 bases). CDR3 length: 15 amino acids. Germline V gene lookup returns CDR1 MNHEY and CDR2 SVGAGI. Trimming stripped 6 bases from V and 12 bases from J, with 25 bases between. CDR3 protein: CASRRGLDGVYEQYF. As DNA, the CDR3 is TGTGCCAGCAGACGCGGACTGGACGGCGTATACGAACAGTATTTT.